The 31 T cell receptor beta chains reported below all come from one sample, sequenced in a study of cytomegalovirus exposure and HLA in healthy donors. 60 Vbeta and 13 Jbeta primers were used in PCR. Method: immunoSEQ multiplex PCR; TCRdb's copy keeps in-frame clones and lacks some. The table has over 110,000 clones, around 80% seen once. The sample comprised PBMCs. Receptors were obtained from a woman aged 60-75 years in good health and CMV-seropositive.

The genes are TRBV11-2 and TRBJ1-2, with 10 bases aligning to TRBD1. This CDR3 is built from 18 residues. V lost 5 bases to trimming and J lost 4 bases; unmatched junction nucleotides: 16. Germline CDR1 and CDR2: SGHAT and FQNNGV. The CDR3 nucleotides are TGTGCCAGCAGCCCTCGGGGTTCGGGGACAGGGGTCGCCTATGGCTACACCTTC. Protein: CASSPRGSGTGVAYGYTF.

The DNA of the CDR3 is TGTGCCAGCAGCTTCGGTGGTCAGGGGGCCAACTATGGCTACACCTTC. It is translated as CASSFGGQGANYGYTF. The chain has TRBV7-9 and TRBJ1-2; TRBD1 agrees at 8 bases. The germline V gene encodes CDR1 SEHNR and CDR2 FQNEAQ (reference sequence). The CDR3 is made up of 16 amino acids. V gave up 3 bases and J gave up 2 bases; unmatched junction bases: 8.

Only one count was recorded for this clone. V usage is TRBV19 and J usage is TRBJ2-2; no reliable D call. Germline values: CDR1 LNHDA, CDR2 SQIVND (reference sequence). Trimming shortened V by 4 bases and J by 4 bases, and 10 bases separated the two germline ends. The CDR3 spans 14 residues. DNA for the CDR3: TGTGCCAGTAGTAGGCAGGCGAGCACCGGGGAGCTGTTTTTT. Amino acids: CASSRQASTGELFF.

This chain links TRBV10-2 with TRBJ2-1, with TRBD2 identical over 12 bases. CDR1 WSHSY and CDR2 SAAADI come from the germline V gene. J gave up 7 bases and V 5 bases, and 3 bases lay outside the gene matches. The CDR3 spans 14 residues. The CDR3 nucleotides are TGCGCCAGCAGTTCTAGCGGGAGGGAGAATGAGCAGTTCTTC. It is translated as CASSSSGRENEQFF.

For the CDR3, the DNA is TGTGCCGGCCAGGGGCCGGTTATGAACACTGAAGCTTTCTTT. As protein: CAGQGPVMNTEAFF. This rearrangement joins TRBV30 to TRBJ1-1, with D tentatively TRBD1 (6 bases). V was clipped by 8 bases and J by 0 bases, with 16 bases between them. Germline CDR1 GTSNPN, CDR2 SVGIG (reference sequence). The CDR3 covers 14 residues.

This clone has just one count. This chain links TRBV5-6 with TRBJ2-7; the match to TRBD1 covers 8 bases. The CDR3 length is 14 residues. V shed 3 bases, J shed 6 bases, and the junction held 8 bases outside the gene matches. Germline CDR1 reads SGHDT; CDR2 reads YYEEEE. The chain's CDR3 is CASSWRTGYGEQYF. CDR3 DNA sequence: TGTGCCAGCAGCTGGAGGACAGGGTACGGCGAGCAGTACTTC.

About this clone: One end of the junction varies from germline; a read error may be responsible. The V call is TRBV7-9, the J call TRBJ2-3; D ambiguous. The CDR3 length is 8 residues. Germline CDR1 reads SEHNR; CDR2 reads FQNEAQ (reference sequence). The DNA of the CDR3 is TGCTTCACAGATACGCAGTATTTT. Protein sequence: CFTDTQYF.

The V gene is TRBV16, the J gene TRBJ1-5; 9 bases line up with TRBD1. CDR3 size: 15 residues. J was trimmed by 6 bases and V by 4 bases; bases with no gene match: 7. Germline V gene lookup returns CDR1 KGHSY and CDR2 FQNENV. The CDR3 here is CASSLTQGAGQPQHF. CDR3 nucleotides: TGTGCCAGCAGCCTCACACAGGGGGCTGGTCAGCCCCAGCATTTT.

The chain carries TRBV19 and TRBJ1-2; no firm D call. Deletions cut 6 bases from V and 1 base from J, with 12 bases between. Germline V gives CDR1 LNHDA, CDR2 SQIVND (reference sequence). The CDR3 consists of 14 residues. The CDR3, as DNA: TGTGCCAGTAGGGGAGCGAGAGATAACTATGGCTACACCTTC. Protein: CASRGARDNYGYTF.

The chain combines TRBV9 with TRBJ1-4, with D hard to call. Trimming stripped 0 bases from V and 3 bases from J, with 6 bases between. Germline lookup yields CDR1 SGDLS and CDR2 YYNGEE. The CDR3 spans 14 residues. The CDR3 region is CASSVGGANEKLFF. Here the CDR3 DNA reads TGTGCCAGCAGCGTAGGCGGGGCTAATGAAAAACTGTTTTTT.

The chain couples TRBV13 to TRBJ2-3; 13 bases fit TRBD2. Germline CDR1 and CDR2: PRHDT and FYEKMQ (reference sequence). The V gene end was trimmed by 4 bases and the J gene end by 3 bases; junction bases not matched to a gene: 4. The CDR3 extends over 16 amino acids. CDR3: CASSSGLAGPTDTQYF. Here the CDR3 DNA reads TGTGCCAGCAGCTCGGGACTAGCGGGACCAACAGATACGCAGTATTTT. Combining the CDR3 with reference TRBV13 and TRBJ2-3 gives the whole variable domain AAGVIQSPRHLIKEKRETATLKCYPIPRHDTVYWYQQGPGQDPQFLISFYEKMQSDKGSIPDRFSAQQFSDYHSELNMSSLELGDSALYFCASSSGLAGPTDTQYFGPGTRLTVL.

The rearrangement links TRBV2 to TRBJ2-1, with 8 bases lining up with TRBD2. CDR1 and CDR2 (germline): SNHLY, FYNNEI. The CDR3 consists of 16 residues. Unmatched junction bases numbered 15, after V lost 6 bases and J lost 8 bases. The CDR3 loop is CASSPLGTSLYYEQFF. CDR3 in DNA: TGTGCCAGCAGCCCTCTTGGGACTAGTTTATACTATGAGCAGTTCTTC.

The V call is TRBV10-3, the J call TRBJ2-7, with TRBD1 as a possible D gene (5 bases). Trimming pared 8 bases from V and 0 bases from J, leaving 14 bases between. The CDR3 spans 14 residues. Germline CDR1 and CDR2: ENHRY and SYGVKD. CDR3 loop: CAIGALGDSYEQYF. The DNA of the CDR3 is TGTGCCATCGGGGCCCTCGGAGACTCCTACGAGCAGTACTTC.

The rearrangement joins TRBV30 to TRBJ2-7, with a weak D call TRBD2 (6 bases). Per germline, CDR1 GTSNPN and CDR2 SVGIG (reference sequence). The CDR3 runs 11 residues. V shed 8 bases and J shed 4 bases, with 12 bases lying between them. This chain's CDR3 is CAGGTDYEQYF. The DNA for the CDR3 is TGTGCCGGGGGGACGGATTACGAGCAGTACTTC.

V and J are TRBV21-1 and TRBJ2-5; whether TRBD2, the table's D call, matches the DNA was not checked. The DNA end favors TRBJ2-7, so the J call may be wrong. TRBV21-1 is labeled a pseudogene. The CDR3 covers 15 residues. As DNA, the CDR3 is TGTGCCAGCAGAAAAGGGGGCGGGAGCACCTACGAGCAGTACTTC. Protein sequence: CASRKGGGSTYEQYF.

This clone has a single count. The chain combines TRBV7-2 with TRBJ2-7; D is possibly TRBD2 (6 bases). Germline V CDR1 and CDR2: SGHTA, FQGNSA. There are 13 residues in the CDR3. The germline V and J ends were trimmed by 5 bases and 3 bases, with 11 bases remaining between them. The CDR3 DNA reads TGTGCCAGCAGCCCCGCGGGAAACTACGAGCAGTACTTC. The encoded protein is CASSPAGNYEQYF.

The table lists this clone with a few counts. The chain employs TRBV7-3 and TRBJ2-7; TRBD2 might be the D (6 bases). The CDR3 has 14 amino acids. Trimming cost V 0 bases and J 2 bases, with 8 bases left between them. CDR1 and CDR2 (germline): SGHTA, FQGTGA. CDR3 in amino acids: CASSLTGLPYEQYF. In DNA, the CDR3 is TGTGCCAGCAGCTTAACGGGACTGCCCTACGAGCAGTACTTC.

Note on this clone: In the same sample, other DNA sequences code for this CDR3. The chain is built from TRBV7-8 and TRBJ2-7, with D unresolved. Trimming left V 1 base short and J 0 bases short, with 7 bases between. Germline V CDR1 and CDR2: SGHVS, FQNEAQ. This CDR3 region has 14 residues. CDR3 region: CASSLVAGSYEQYF. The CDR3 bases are TGTGCCAGCAGCTTAGTTGCCGGCTCCTACGAGCAGTACTTC.

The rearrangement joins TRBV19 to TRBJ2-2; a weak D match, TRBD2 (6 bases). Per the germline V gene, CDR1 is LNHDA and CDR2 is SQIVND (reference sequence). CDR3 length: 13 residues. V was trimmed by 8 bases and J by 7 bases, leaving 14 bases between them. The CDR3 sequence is CASSGLSIGELFF. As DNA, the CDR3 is TGTGCCAGTTCGGGACTCTCGATCGGGGAGCTGTTTTTT.

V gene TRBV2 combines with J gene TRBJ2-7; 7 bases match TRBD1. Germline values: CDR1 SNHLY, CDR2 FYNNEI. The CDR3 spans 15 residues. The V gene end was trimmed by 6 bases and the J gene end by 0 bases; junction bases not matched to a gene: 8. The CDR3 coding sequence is TGTGCCAGCAGCAAGGGGGCCCCCCTCTCCTACGAGCAGTACTTC. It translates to CASSKGAPLSYEQYF.

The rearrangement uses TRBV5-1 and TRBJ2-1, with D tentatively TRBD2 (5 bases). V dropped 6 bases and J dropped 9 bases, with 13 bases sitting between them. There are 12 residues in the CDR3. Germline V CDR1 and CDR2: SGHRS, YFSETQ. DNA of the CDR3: TGCGCCAGCAAACCGGGCGGGCTTGAGCAGTTCTTC. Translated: CASKPGGLEQFF.

The CDR3 loop is CASSLSLASADTQYF. DNA for the CDR3: TGTGCCAGCAGTTTGTCTCTAGCGTCGGCAGATACGCAGTATTTT. V is TRBV27 and J is TRBJ2-3, with TRBD2 as a possible D gene (6 bases). The CDR3 runs 15 residues. Trimming took 3 bases from V and 4 from J, leaving 14 bases between them. CDR1 and CDR2 from the germline V gene are MNHEY and SMNVEV (reference sequence).

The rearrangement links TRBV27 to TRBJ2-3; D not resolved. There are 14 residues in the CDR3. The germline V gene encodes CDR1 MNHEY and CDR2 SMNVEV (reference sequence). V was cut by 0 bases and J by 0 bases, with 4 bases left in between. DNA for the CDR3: TGTGCCAGCAGTTTATCCCGGAGCACAGATACGCAGTATTTT. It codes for CASSLSRSTDTQYF.

The DNA of the CDR3 is TGTGCCAGCAGCGAAATCTCTACTAGAAACACCATATATTTT. Translation: CASSEISTRNTIYF. This chain joins TRBV28 and TRBJ1-3; no definite D call. Germline CDR1 reads MDHEN; CDR2 reads SYDVKM. This CDR3 spans 14 amino acids. V lost 6 bases to trimming and J lost 5 bases, with 14 bases between them. The complete variable domain, with remaining parts taken from reference TRBV28 and TRBJ1-3, reads DVKVTQSSRYLVKRTGEKVFLECVQDMDHENMFWYRQDPGLGLRLIYFSYDVKMKEKGDIPEGYSVSREKKERFSLILESASTNQTSMYLCASSEISTRNTIYFGEGSWLTVV.

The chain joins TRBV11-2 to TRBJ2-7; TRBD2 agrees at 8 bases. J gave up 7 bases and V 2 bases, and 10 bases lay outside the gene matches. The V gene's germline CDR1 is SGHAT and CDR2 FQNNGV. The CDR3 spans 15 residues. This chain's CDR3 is CASSLSASGQREQYF. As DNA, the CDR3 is TGTGCCAGCAGCTTAAGCGCTAGCGGGCAAAGGGAGCAGTACTTC.

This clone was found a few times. The CDR3 DNA sequence: TGTGCCAGCAGTGCGGGAGGTCGCTACAATGAGCAGTTCTTC. It codes for CASSAGGRYNEQFF. The chain joins TRBV7-9 to TRBJ2-1, with 8 positions matching TRBD2. The CDR3 totals 14 residues. CDR1 and CDR2 (germline): SEHNR, FQNEAQ (reference sequence). J lost 3 bases, V lost 6 bases, and 4 bases had no gene match.

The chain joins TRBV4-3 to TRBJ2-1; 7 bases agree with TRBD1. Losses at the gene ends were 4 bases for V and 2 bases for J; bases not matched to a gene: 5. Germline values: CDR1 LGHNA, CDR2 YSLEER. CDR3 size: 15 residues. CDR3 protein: CASSLRQGPYNEQFF. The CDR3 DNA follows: TGCGCCAGCAGCCTTAGACAGGGACCCTACAATGAGCAGTTCTTC.

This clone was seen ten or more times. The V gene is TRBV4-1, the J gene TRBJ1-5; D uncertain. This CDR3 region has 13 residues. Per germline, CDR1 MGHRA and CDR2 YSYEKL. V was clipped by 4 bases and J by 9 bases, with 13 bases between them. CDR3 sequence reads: CASSRGGIMPQHF. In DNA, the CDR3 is TGCGCCAGCAGCCGGGGAGGGATCATGCCCCAGCATTTT.

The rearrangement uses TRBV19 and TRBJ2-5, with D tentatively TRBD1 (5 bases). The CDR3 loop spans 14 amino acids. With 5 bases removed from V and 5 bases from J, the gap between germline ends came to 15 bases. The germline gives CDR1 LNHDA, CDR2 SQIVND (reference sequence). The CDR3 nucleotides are TGTGCCAGTAGTGCTACAGGTTTAGGGGAGACCCAGTACTTC. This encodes CASSATGLGETQYF.

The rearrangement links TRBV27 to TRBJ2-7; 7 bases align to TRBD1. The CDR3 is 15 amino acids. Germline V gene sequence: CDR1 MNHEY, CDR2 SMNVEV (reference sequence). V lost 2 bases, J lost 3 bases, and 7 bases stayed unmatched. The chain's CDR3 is CASSLGGQAGYEQYF. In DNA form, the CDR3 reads TGTGCCAGCAGTTTAGGCGGACAGGCGGGCTACGAGCAGTACTTC.

This chain's CDR3 is CAWSVRTSGRSGELFF. The CDR3 DNA reads TGTGCCTGGAGTGTACGGACTAGCGGGCGGTCCGGGGAGCTGTTTTTT. V is TRBV30 and J is TRBJ2-2; 11 bases align to TRBD2. The CDR3 consists of 16 residues. In germline, CDR1 is GTSNPN, CDR2 SVGIG (reference sequence). Trimming at V came to 0 bases and at J to 6 bases, leaving 6 bases not matched to a gene.